The TCR beta chain under discussion was sequenced for a study of T cell changes during pregnancy in multiple sclerosis. Clones were sequenced by immunoSEQ multiplex PCR, and TCRdb holds only the in-frame ones, with some missing. The sample carries roughly 80,000 clones, just under 95% recorded once. Germline assignment: CDR1 SNHLY and CDR2 FYNNEI. This CDR3 is 16 amino acids long. J was trimmed by 4 bases and V by 5 bases; bases with no gene match: 8. The J gene is TRBJ2-2, the V gene TRBV2, with 9 bases matching TRBD1. The specimen comprised peripheral blood, sampled in the first trimester of pregnancy. The sequence was obtained from a female donor with multiple sclerosis, enrolled in a pregnancy study. The CDR3 coding sequence is TGTGCCAGCAGTCACCACGGGACAGGGACCACCGGGGAGCTGTTTTTT. Its translation is CASSHHGTGTTGELFF.